The clone carrying this TCR beta chain was counted between two and nine times. Its antigen remains unidentified. Every donor gave 9.5 to 10 milliliters of peripheral blood. The source of the sample is a study of blood T cells in healthy people across ages. Points from the study as a whole: PBMCs left unsorted prevented a conclusive naive versus antigen-experienced comparison.

A J-beta primer mix and a sample-barcoded 5' primer were used in a second PCR of about 7 to 12 cycles. From the 5' RACE reads, TCRdb called clonotypes with MiXCR, one entry per CDR3 protein. The sample holds hundreds of thousands of distinct CDR3 sequences, about 20% seen once. CDR3 length: 17 amino acids. Trimming cost V 4 bases and J 0 bases, with 13 bases left between them. Germline lookup yields CDR1 SGHTA and CDR2 FQGNSA. The genes are TRBV7-2 and TRBJ2-6; no definite D call. Specimen: blood. The source of this sequence is a man between 70 and 80 years old in good health. The DNA for the CDR3 is TGTGCCAGCAGCTCACGGGCGGAGAGCTCTGGGGCCAACGTCCTGACTTTC. It yields the protein CASSSRAESSGANVLTF.